Sequencing of this T cell receptor (beta chain) was carried out in a study of cytomegalovirus exposure and HLA in healthy donors. Study-wide results and limits: Later analysis identified a missense DCLRE1C variant that was linked to TCR beta V- and J-gene trimming.

PCR primers comprised 60 Vbeta and 13 Jbeta primers. Data came from immunoSEQ multiplex PCR; TCRdb stores just in-frame clones and leaves some out. The sample lists approximately 170,000 clones, about three quarters occurring once. V lost 0 bases and J lost 3; bases outside the gene matches: 10. Germline loops: CDR1 MNHNS, CDR2 SASEGT. The CDR3 length is 19 residues. A remark on this clone: Its target is unknown.

V gene TRBV6-1 combines with J gene TRBJ2-1; 11 nucleotides agree with TRBD2. This TCR was sampled from a woman in her thirties or forties in good health and CMV-seropositive. Sequencing used PBMCs. In DNA, the CDR3 is TGTGCCAGCAGTGAAGCCGGGGCTAGCGGGGGGTCCTTCTACAATGAGCAGTTCTTC. Residues: CASSEAGASGGSFYNEQFF.